These 11 T cell receptor beta chains were sequenced from one sample in a study of T cell responses to AZD1222 COVID-19 vaccine. Assay: immunoSEQ multiplex PCR; the TCRdb copy retains only in-frame clones and omits some. The sample lists almost 70,000 clones, 75% to 90% occurring once. The input for sequencing was peripheral blood, taken 28 days after the second AZD1222 dose. Source of these receptors: an adult who received the AZD1222 COVID-19 vaccine.

The chain has TRBV7-8 and TRBJ1-4, with 8 positions matching TRBD1. Trimming cost V 3 bases and J 7 bases; bases outside gene matches: 7. Germline lookup yields CDR1 SGHVS and CDR2 FQNEAQ. The CDR3 is 15 amino acids. The CDR3 DNA follows: TGTGCCAGCAGCTTGCAGGACAGGGATCGTGAAAAACTGTTTTTT. It yields the protein CASSLQDRDREKLFF.

The count of this clone is one. The chain has TRBV10-1 and TRBJ2-1, with no clear D. The V and J ends lost 9 bases and 3 bases respectively, with 9 bases between them. This CDR3 contains 12 residues. Germline V gives CDR1 WNHNN, CDR2 SYGVQD (reference sequence). The CDR3 loop reads CASSLGYNEQFF. CDR3 in DNA: TGCGCCAGTTCCTTGGGCTACAATGAGCAGTTCTTC.

The genes are TRBV5-5 and TRBJ2-7; the D is unclear. Trimming cost V 3 bases and J 1 base, with 5 bases left between them. Germline CDR1 SGHKS, CDR2 YYEKEE (reference sequence). The CDR3 is 12 amino acids. The CDR3 bases are TGTGCCAGCAGCTGGGGTTCCTACGAGCAGTACTTC. Amino acids: CASSWGSYEQYF.

V is TRBV2 and J is TRBJ2-5, with D possibly being TRBD1 (7 bases). CDR3 size: 14 residues. CDR1 SNHLY and CDR2 FYNNEI come from the germline V gene. V lost 3 bases to trimming and J lost 4 bases, with 12 bases between them. CDR3 sequence: CASSEGQGGETQYF. In DNA, the CDR3 is TGTGCCAGCAGTGAGGGGCAGGGGGGAGAGACCCAGTACTTC.

This clone is a singleton in its sample. The chain recombines TRBV3-1 (or the pseudogene TRBV3-2) with TRBJ1-2; D uncertain. CDR3 size: 14 residues. V lost 1 base to trimming and J lost 8 bases, with 14 bases between them. Germline V gives CDR1 LGHDT, CDR2 YNNKEL (reference sequence). DNA for the CDR3: TGTGCCAGCAGCCAAGGTCACCTTATACTAGGCTACACCTTC. This sequence encodes CASSQGHLILGYTF.

This clone was seen only once. V usage is TRBV19 and J usage is TRBJ2-1; the D call may be TRBD1 or TRBD2 (5 bases each). Trimming took 5 bases from V and 5 from J, leaving 19 bases between them. The length of the CDR3 is 16 residues. The germline V gene has CDR1 LNHDA and CDR2 SQIVND (reference sequence). The CDR3, as DNA: TGTGCCAGTAGTCCCCGGGGCAGGGCGTTTGACAATGAGCAGTTCTTC. This sequence encodes CASSPRGRAFDNEQFF.

The gene calls are TRBV11-2 and TRBJ1-5; TRBD1 might be the D (5 bases). Per the germline V gene, CDR1 is SGHAT and CDR2 is FQNNGV. The V gene lost 3 bases and the J gene lost 4 bases, with 7 bases spanning the gap. The CDR3 runs to 13 residues. CDR3 region: CASSLGENQPQHF. The CDR3 region has the DNA TGTGCCAGCAGCTTGGGGGAAAATCAGCCCCAGCATTTT.

The chain has TRBV6-1 and TRBJ2-1; no reliable D call. V shed 3 bases and J shed 5 bases, with 11 bases lying between them. Germline V lookup: CDR1 MNHNS, CDR2 SASEGT. The CDR3 has 14 residues. Written as DNA, the CDR3 is TGTGCCAGCAGTGACGCACTAAGTAACAATGAGCAGTTCTTC. Translation gives CASSDALSNNEQFF.

The chain couples TRBV7-2 to TRBJ2-7; weak D call: TRBD2 (6 bases). V lost 0 bases and J 2 bases, leaving 8 bases between the germline ends. CDR3 length: 14 residues. Germline V lookup: CDR1 SGHTA, CDR2 FQGNSA. The chain's CDR3 is CASSLAPGAYEQYF. Written as DNA, the CDR3 is TGTGCCAGCAGCTTAGCTCCGGGGGCCTACGAGCAGTACTTC. Combining the CDR3 with reference TRBV7-2 and TRBJ2-7 gives the whole variable domain GAGVSQSPSNKVTEKGKDVELRCDPISGHTALYWYRQSLGQGLEFLIYFQGNSAPDKSGLPSDRFSAERTGGSVSTLTIQRTQQEDSAVYLCASSLAPGAYEQYFGPGTRLTVT.

This clone was detected once. This sequence joins TRBV30 and TRBJ1-5; 9 nucleotides align to TRBD1. V was pared by 4 bases and J by 7 bases, with 8 bases of the junction left unmatched. Germline CDR1 reads GTSNPN; CDR2 reads SVGIG (reference sequence). This CDR3 is built from 14 residues. The CDR3 coding sequence is TGTGCCTGGACCGGGACAGGGATCCGACAGCCCCAGCATTTT. This sequence encodes CAWTGTGIRQPQHF.

The chain combines TRBV9 with TRBJ2-2; 7 bases map to TRBD1. This CDR3 is built from 15 residues. V shed 4 bases, J shed 6 bases, and the junction held 9 bases outside the gene matches. Germline CDR1 SGDLS, CDR2 YYNGEE. For the CDR3, the DNA is TGTGCCAGCAGCCCTCGACAGGGTATGGCCGGGGAGCTGTTTTTT. Translating it yields CASSPRQGMAGELFF.